This T cell receptor beta chain came from a study of CD8+CD57+ T cells in acquired aplastic anemia. As for the study in general: When averaged, DNA from sorted CD4+ and CD8+ cells came to about 3 ug.

Patients sequenced had flow cytometry evidence of CD8+CD57+ cell expansion. Severe acquired aplastic anemia was present in all patients. No therapy was given to patients before blood sampling. The CDR3 runs to 15 residues. The germline gives CDR1 LNHDA, CDR2 SQIVND (reference sequence). Between the trimmed V and J ends, which lost 3 bases and 3 bases, there was a span of 11 bases. TCR beta VDJ and CDR3 profiles were obtained from a genomic DNA template. MiXCR, applied by TCRdb to the reads, yields one record per CDR3 protein. The profile covers hundreds of thousands of distinct CDR3 sequences, with about a third appearing a single time and less than 0.85% taken by the ten largest. This clonotype was counted ten times or more.

The chain combines TRBV19 with TRBJ2-2; D remains unclear. Sample: sorted CD4+, CD8+, or CD8+CD57+ T cells (not recorded which) from PBMCs. The receptor comes from a human donor with aplastic anemia. The CDR3 protein is CASSIPRQDTGELFF. As DNA, the CDR3 is TGTGCCAGTAGTATCCCTCGACAAGACACCGGGGAGCTGTTTTTT.